Listed below are T cell receptor beta chains from one sample, sequenced in a study of spatial heterogeneity in lung cancer. Via MiXCR, TCRdb re-called the 5' RACE reads, giving one row per CDR3 protein. The data hold 43,000 or so distinct CDR3 sequences, with 12% observed a single time. The specimen comprised PBMCs, sampled at follow-up. These receptors were obtained from a male donor with early-stage non-small cell lung cancer. The CDR3 runs from the conserved cysteine through the conserved F or W. Fields, in order: J gene, D gene, V gene, clone size, CDR3 protein, CDR3 DNA. The D gene is left open where the match is weak. Some rows have no size entry. The others give once, few or many, or a class for an expanded clone.

>TRBJ1-5|TRBD1|TRBV15|few
CATSRNPNRGQPQHF
TGTGCCACCAGCCGAAACCCCAACAGGGGTCAGCCCCAGCATTTT
>TRBJ2-1|TRBD2|TRBV12-3/TRBV12-4|NA
CASSLAASGGINEQFF
TGTGCCAGCAGTTTAGCTGCTAGCGGGGGGATCAATGAGCAGTTCTTC
>TRBJ2-7|TRBD2|TRBV7-8|many
CASSLAGLAGGGEQYF
TGTGCCAGCAGCTTAGCGGGGCTAGCGGGGGGAGGAGAGCAGTACTTC
>TRBJ1-4|TRBD1|TRBV7-9|many
CASSGQGPNEKLFF
TGTGCCAGCAGCGGACAGGGGCCTAATGAAAAACTGTTTTTT
>TRBJ2-7|TRBD2|TRBV3-1|few
CASSQPAGLGEQYF
TGTGCCAGCAGCCAGCCAGCGGGATTAGGGGAGCAGTACTTC
>TRBJ2-3|TRBD2|TRBV12-3/TRBV12-4|NA
CASSPSAGPDMQYF
TGTGCCAGCAGTCCCTCAGCGGGGCCAGATATGCAGTATTTT
>TRBJ2-7|TRBD2|TRBV7-2|many
CASSFASGAYEQYF
TGTGCCAGCAGCTTCGCCAGCGGGGCCTACGAGCAGTACTTC
>TRBJ2-5|TRBD2|TRBV20-1|NA
CSVWREGETQYF
TGCAGTGTCTGGCGGGAGGGGGAGACCCAGTACTTC
>TRBJ2-1|NA|TRBV9|few
CASSKDQPSNEQFF
TGTGCCAGCAGCAAGGACCAACCTTCGAATGAGCAGTTCTTC
>TRBJ1-1|NA|TRBV27|few
CASSFLGRDTEALF
TGTGCCAGCAGTTTTTTAGGGAGGGACACTGAAGCTTTATTT
>TRBJ1-5|TRBD1|TRBV20-1|NA
CSASSGTGDQPQHF
TGCAGTGCTAGCTCCGGGACAGGGGATCAGCCCCAGCATTTT
>TRBJ2-3|NA|TRBV20-1|many
CSARTDRASDDTQYF
TGCAGTGCTAGAACCGACAGAGCATCCGACGATACGCAGTATTTT
>TRBJ2-1|TRBD1|TRBV6-2/TRBV6-3|many
CASSPPRRGQVTNEQFF
TGTGCCAGCAGTCCACCGCGGCGGGGACAGGTAACCAATGAGCAGTTCTTC
>TRBJ2-7|NA|TRBV12-3/TRBV12-4|NA
CASSSRAATKQYF
TGTGCCAGCAGTAGCCGGGCCGCAACGAAACAGTACTTC
>TRBJ2-5|NA|TRBV29-1|many
CSVESPGLNEETQYF
TGCAGCGTTGAAAGCCCAGGTTTGAACGAAGAGACCCAGTACTTC
>TRBJ2-4|TRBD1|TRBV18|NA
CASSATGGDGNIQYF
TGTGCCAGCTCAGCGACAGGGGGCGACGGAAACATTCAGTACTTC
>TRBJ1-1|TRBD1|TRBV20-1|many
CSARGRGRPGTEAFF
TGCAGTGCTAGAGGTAGGGGGCGCCCGGGCACTGAAGCTTTCTTT
>TRBJ1-5|NA|TRBV30|NA
CAWSEGPNQPQHF
TGTGCCTGGAGTGAAGGACCCAATCAGCCCCAGCATTTT
>TRBJ2-5|NA|TRBV12-5|NA
CASGLSGEETQYF
TGTGCTAGTGGTTTGTCAGGGGAAGAGACCCAGTACTTC
>TRBJ2-3|TRBD2|TRBV10-3|many
CAIRGKGLAGANHTQYF
TGTGCCATCAGAGGGAAGGGACTAGCGGGAGCAAACCATACGCAGTATTTT
>TRBJ1-1|NA|TRBV25-1|many
CARRENRSTEAFF
TGTGCCAGACGGGAGAATCGGTCCACTGAAGCTTTCTTT
>TRBJ1-2|NA|TRBV4-2|NA
CASSLQDSILYGYTF
TGTGCCAGCAGCTTACAGGACAGTATTCTTTATGGCTACACCTTC
>TRBJ2-4|TRBD1|TRBV18|NA
CASSPDRANIQYF
TGTGCCAGCTCCCCCGACAGGGCCAACATTCAGTACTTC
>TRBJ2-3|TRBD2|TRBV5-4|NA
CASSQGLAGVGDTQYF
TGTGCCAGCAGTCAGGGACTAGCGGGAGTAGGGGATACGCAGTATTTT
>TRBJ1-3|NA|TRBV7-9|NA
CASSLAYRRPGIPIYF
TGTGCCAGCAGCTTAGCGTACCGGCGGCCTGGGATCCCCATATATTTT
>TRBJ1-6|NA|TRBV7-6|few
CASSGNNSPLHF
TGTGCCAGCTCTGGTAATAATTCACCCCTCCACTTT
>TRBJ1-2|NA|TRBV2|many
CASGDGPNYGYTF
TGTGCCAGCGGAGACGGACCTAACTATGGCTACACCTTC
>TRBJ1-6|NA|TRBV15|NA
CATSRVEESSYNSPLHF
TGTGCCACCAGCAGAGTGGAGGAGAGCTCCTATAATTCACCCCTCCACTTT
>TRBJ2-2|TRBD1|TRBV5-1|few
CASSSGTGAAGELFF
TGCGCCAGCAGCTCCGGGACAGGGGCGGCCGGGGAGCTGTTTTTT
>TRBJ1-1|TRBD1|TRBV18|NA
CASSSRDRSTEAFF
TGTGCCAGCTCATCCCGGGACAGGAGCACTGAAGCTTTCTTT
>TRBJ1-2|NA|TRBV6-5|NA
CASSPLQGGGYGYTF
TGTGCCAGCAGTCCCCTGCAGGGCGGTGGCTATGGCTACACCTTC
>TRBJ1-2|NA|TRBV7-2|NA
CASSLDPGADVGYTF
TGTGCCAGCAGCTTAGATCCGGGGGCAGATGTTGGCTACACCTTC
>TRBJ2-7|NA|TRBV12-3/TRBV12-4|NA
CASSPGPASYEQYF
TGTGCCAGCAGTCCAGGACCCGCCTCCTACGAGCAGTACTTC
>TRBJ1-5|NA|TRBV7-9|few
CASSPSPESNQPQHF
TGTGCCAGCAGCCCCTCCCCTGAGAGCAATCAGCCCCAGCATTTT
>TRBJ1-6|TRBD1|TRBV28|NA
CASSPGTGVSPLHF
TGTGCCAGCAGTCCCGGGACAGGGGTCTCACCCCTCCACTTT
>TRBJ1-6|TRBD1|TRBV13|NA
CASSLGQGADSPLHF
TGTGCCAGCAGCTTAGGGCAGGGGGCAGATTCACCCCTCCACTTT
>TRBJ2-5|TRBD1|TRBV6-1|few
CASSPGQGTQETQYF
TGTGCCAGCAGTCCGGGACAGGGGACCCAAGAGACCCAGTACTTC
>TRBJ1-2|NA|TRBV6-5|many
CASGTGRGYTF
TGTGCCAGCGGCACGGGGCGAGGCTACACCTTC
>TRBJ2-7|TRBD1|TRBV20-1|NA
CSASTGTGLSYEQYF
TGCAGTGCTTCTACCGGGACAGGACTCTCCTACGAGCAGTACTTC
>TRBJ2-3|NA|TRBV18|many
CASSPDMASTDTQYF
TGTGCCAGCTCACCCGACATGGCTAGCACAGATACGCAGTATTTT
>TRBJ2-7|TRBD2|TRBV7-2|NA
CASSRDGTSGRYEQYF
TGTGCCAGCAGCCGTGACGGGACTAGCGGGAGGTACGAGCAGTACTTC
>TRBJ2-7|NA|TRBV6-2/TRBV6-3|many
CASSLPSQSYEQYF
TGTGCCAGCAGCCTCCCCAGTCAGTCCTACGAGCAGTACTTC
>TRBJ1-2|TRBD1|TRBV6-2/TRBV6-3|NA
CASSRTTGNYGYTF
TGTGCCAGCAGTCGAACGACAGGGAACTATGGCTACACCTTC
>TRBJ2-5|TRBD2|TRBV12-3/TRBV12-4|many
CASSPRWGEASGIGRETQYF
TGTGCCAGCAGTCCCCGTTGGGGGGAGGCTAGCGGGATTGGAAGGGAGACCCAGTACTTC
>TRBJ2-2|NA|TRBV2|many
CASIKQANTGELFF
TGTGCCAGCATTAAGCAGGCGAACACCGGGGAGCTGTTTTTT
>TRBJ2-4|NA|TRBV6-2/TRBV6-3|few
CASRRKLGKNIQYF
TGTGCCAGCAGAAGGAAGTTAGGCAAAAACATTCAGTACTTC
>TRBJ1-2|NA|TRBV20-1|many
CSASRELLDYGYTF
TGCAGTGCTAGTCGGGAGTTATTGGACTATGGCTACACCTTC
>TRBJ1-4|NA|TRBV4-3|many
CASSQDDGQEKLFF
TGCGCCAGCAGCCAAGATGATGGACAGGAAAAACTGTTTTTT